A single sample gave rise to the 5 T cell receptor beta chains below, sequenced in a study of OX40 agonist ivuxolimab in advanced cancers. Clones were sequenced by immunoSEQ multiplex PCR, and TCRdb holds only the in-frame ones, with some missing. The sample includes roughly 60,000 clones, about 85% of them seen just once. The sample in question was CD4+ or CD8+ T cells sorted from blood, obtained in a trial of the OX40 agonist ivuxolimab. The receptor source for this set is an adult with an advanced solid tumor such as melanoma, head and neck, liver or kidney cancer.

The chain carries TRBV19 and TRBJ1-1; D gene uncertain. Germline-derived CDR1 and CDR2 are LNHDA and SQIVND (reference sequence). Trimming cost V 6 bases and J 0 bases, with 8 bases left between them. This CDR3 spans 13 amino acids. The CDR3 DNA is TGTGCCAGTAGGGTCCACCTGAACACTGAAGCTTTCTTT. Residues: CASRVHLNTEAFF.

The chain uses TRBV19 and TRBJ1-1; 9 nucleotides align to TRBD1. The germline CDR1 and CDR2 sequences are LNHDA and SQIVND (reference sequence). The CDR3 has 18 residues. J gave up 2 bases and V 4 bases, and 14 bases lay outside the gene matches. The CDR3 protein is CASSTFLRQGGTNTEAFF. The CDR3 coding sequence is TGTGCCAGTAGTACTTTCCTCCGACAGGGGGGGACTAACACTGAAGCTTTCTTT.

The CDR3 protein is CASKGGSSYNEQFF. The CDR3 coding sequence is TGTGCCAGCAAGGGCGGGAGCTCCTACAATGAGCAGTTCTTC. The genes are TRBV2 and TRBJ2-1; 7 bases fit TRBD2. After removal of 7 bases from V and 0 bases from J, the junction contained 3 bases not matched to a gene. The germline gives CDR1 SNHLY, CDR2 FYNNEI. The CDR3 is made up of 14 amino acids. Together with reference TRBV2 and TRBJ2-1, the CDR3 gives the full variable domain: EPEVTQTPSHQVTQMGQEVILRCVPISNHLYFYWYRQILGQKVEFLVSFYNNEISEKSEIFDDQFSVERPDGSNFTLKIRSTKLEDSAMYFCASKGGSSYNEQFFGPGTRLTVL.

CDR3 DNA: TGTGCCAGCAGCTTATCCAGGCATAGCAATCAGCCCCAGCATTTT. The encoded protein is CASSLSRHSNQPQHF. The chain employs TRBV7-8 and TRBJ1-5; D remains ambiguous. Germline-derived CDR1 and CDR2 are SGHVS and FQNEAQ. Trimming shortened V by 2 bases and J by 0 bases, and 8 bases separated the two germline ends. The CDR3 runs 15 residues.

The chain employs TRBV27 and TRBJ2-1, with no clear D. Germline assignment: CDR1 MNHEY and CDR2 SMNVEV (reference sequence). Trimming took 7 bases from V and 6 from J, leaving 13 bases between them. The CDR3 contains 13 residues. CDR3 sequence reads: CASTSRWGNEQFF. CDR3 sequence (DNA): TGTGCCAGCACCTCCCGATGGGGCAATGAGCAGTTCTTC.